This TCR beta chain appears in the sequencing data of a study of cytomegalovirus exposure and HLA in healthy donors. Turning to the study itself: Unique TCRs numbering some 77 million, obtained from HLA-typed donors, made up an early data release. Study observations and caveats: TCR beta sequences reportedly predicted most subjects' HLA-A and HLA-B alleles accurately. Immune exposure was documented only through CMV serostatus.

On this clone: Antigen: not known.

In the PCR, 60 Vbeta and 13 Jbeta primers were used. The repertoire was sequenced with immunoSEQ multiplex PCR; TCRdb's copy has only in-frame clones and lacks some. The data show 100,000 to 150,000 clones, about 74% seen once. Sequencing input: PBMCs. This TCR came from a woman aged 50 to 65 in good health and CMV-seropositive.

Here the CDR3 reads CATSRDVGAGYGYTF. DNA for the CDR3: TGTGCCACCAGCAGAGATGTAGGGGCAGGGTATGGCTACACCTTC. The chain uses TRBV15 and TRBJ1-2; possible D gene TRBD1, 5 bases. The CDR3 covers 15 residues. With 0 bases removed from V and 5 bases from J, the gap between germline ends came to 13 bases. The germline gives CDR1 LNHNV, CDR2 YYDKDF (reference sequence). Drawing the rest from reference TRBV15 and TRBJ1-2, the complete variable domain is DAMVIQNPRYQVTQFGKPVTLSCSQTLNHNVMYWYQQKSSQAPKLLFHYYDKDFNNEADTPDNFQSRRPNTSFCFLDIRSPGLGDTAMYLCATSRDVGAGYGYTFGSGTRLTVV.